The 24 T cell receptor beta chains listed next were all sequenced from one sample in a study of human T cells and chemical hapten exposure. Each CDR3 protein is one row after TCRdb ran MiXCR on the RACE reads. In the table there are roughly 100,000 distinct CDR3 sequences, roughly 8% of which are singletons. Sample time point: healthy volunteer bleed at 2 weeks. Unfractionated whole blood yielded the extracted total RNA. The sample taken for sequencing was whole blood. The receptors come from a female donor in good health. Some clones in this sample may be carry-over from other donors' samples.

J is TRBJ2-1 and V is TRBV10-3; 7 positions agree with TRBD2. Trimming removed 10 bases from V and 2 bases from J; junction bases left unmatched: 8. The V gene's germline CDR1 is ENHRY and CDR2 SYGVKD. This CDR3 is 14 amino acids long. The CDR3 region is CATEPGTTYNEQFF. DNA for the CDR3: TGTGCCACTGAACCCGGGACTACCTACAATGAGCAGTTCTTC.

The chain's CDR3 is CASSPLEMGELFF. The DNA for the CDR3 is TGTGCCAGCAGCCCCCTAGAGATGGGGGAGCTGTTTTTT. This chain connects TRBV14 to TRBJ2-2; D gene uncertain. Per the germline V gene, CDR1 is SGHDN and CDR2 is FVKESK. V dropped 4 bases and J dropped 8 bases, with 11 bases sitting between them. The CDR3 has 13 residues.

The chain recombines TRBV9 with TRBJ2-6; 10 bases agree with TRBD2. The CDR3 consists of 17 residues. Germline CDR1 SGDLS, CDR2 YYNGEE. Trimming took 4 bases from V and 1 from J; bases not matched to a gene: 5. The CDR3 region is CASSPRTSGSGANVLTF. The CDR3 nucleotides read TGTGCCAGCAGCCCCCGGACTAGCGGATCTGGGGCCAACGTCCTGACTTTC.

The sample holds a few counts of this clonotype. The genes are TRBV5-1 and TRBJ2-3; D possibly matches TRBD1 or TRBD2 (5 bases each). Germline CDR1 reads SGHRS; CDR2 reads YFSETQ. The V end was cut by 8 bases, the J end by 2 bases, with 15 bases between. The CDR3 runs to 14 residues. CDR3 in amino acids: CASAQGAPTDTQYF. The CDR3 bases are TGCGCCAGTGCCCAGGGAGCGCCCACAGATACGCAGTATTTT. The complete variable domain, with remaining parts taken from reference TRBV5-1 and TRBJ2-3, reads KAGVTQTPRYLIKTRGQQVTLSCSPISGHRSVSWYQQTPGQGLQFLFEYFSETQRNKGNFPGRFSGRQFSNSRSEMNVSTLELGDSALYLCASAQGAPTDTQYFGPGTRLTVL.

This clonotype was counted ten times or more. The chain carries TRBV29-1 and TRBJ1-3; unclear D gene. Trimming took off 3 bases at V and 2 bases at J, with 17 bases between the two ends. The CDR3 consists of 16 residues. Germline CDR1 and CDR2: SQVTM and ANQGSEA. CDR3 amino acids: CSVDPGLEGPGNTIYF. CDR3 DNA sequence: TGCAGCGTTGATCCCGGGCTGGAGGGCCCTGGAAACACCATATATTTT.

The rearrangement uses TRBV6-1 and TRBJ2-3; tentative D call: TRBD2 (6 bases). This CDR3 comprises 16 residues. Per germline, CDR1 MNHNS and CDR2 SASEGT. V was pared by 2 bases and J by 5 bases, with 17 bases between. The CDR3 loop reads CASSEPPGTGGDTQYF. CDR3 in DNA: TGTGCCAGCAGTGAACCCCCTGGGACTGGTGGAGATACGCAGTATTTT.

The chain combines TRBV12-3 or TRBV12-4 with TRBJ2-7; TRBD2 is a possible D gene (6 bases). This CDR3 comprises 14 residues. V was clipped by 3 bases and J by 2 bases, with 11 bases between them. The CDR3 loop is CASSFGRRTYEQYF. As DNA, the CDR3 is TGTGCCAGCAGTTTTGGGAGGCGGACCTACGAGCAGTACTTC.

This clonotype was detected many times. The gene calls are TRBV29-1 and TRBJ2-1, with 8 bases identical to TRBD2. V lost 6 bases, J lost 0 bases, and 7 bases stayed unmatched. CDR3 size: 15 residues. The germline CDR1 and CDR2 sequences are SQVTM and ANQGSEA. CDR3 sequence (DNA): TGCAGCGTAAGAGCGGGAGTCAGCTCCTACAATGAGCAGTTCTTC. It specifies CSVRAGVSSYNEQFF.

The chain employs TRBV12-3 or TRBV12-4 and TRBJ2-7, with 8 nucleotides matching TRBD2. The CDR3 loop spans 15 amino acids. V shed 6 bases, J shed 0 bases, and the junction held 7 bases outside the gene matches. DNA for the CDR3: TGTGCCAGCAGCAAACTAGCGGATAGCTCCTACGAGCAGTACTTC. Translated, it gives CASSKLADSSYEQYF.

This clonotype occurred many times. V usage is TRBV6-4 and J usage is TRBJ2-1, with 7 nucleotides matching TRBD2. Germline V CDR1 and CDR2: MRHNA, SNTAGT. The V gene end was trimmed by 3 bases and the J gene end by 5 bases; junction bases not matched to a gene: 4. The CDR3 is made up of 14 amino acids. The CDR3 bases are TGTGCCAGCAGTGAAGAACTAGCGAACAATGAGCAGTTCTTC. Its protein product is CASSEELANNEQFF.

The CDR3 sequence: CASSFAGTEYNQPQHF. DNA for the CDR3: TGTGCCAGCAGTTTCGCCGGGACAGAATACAATCAGCCCCAGCATTTT. The rearrangement uses TRBV27 and TRBJ1-5, with TRBD1 matching over 7 bases. Per the germline V gene, CDR1 is MNHEY and CDR2 is SMNVEV (reference sequence). The CDR3 covers 16 residues. With V trimmed by 3 bases and J by 3 bases, 8 bases remained unmatched.

This clonotype was observed a few times. The CDR3 reads CASSSTVDRLGAGELFF. CDR3 nucleotides: TGTGCCAGCAGTTCAACCGTCGACAGGCTGGGGGCCGGGGAGCTGTTTTTT. V gene TRBV28 combines with J gene TRBJ2-2; D possibly corresponds to TRBD1 (6 bases). The germline V gene has CDR1 MDHEN and CDR2 SYDVKM. This CDR3 comprises 17 residues. Trimming pared 4 bases from V and 6 bases from J, leaving 21 bases between.

This clonotype has only a few counts. J is TRBJ1-4 and V is TRBV2; D is possibly TRBD1 (6 bases). This CDR3 region has 15 residues. Germline V gene data show CDR1 as SNHLY and CDR2 as FYNNEI. The V end lost 6 bases, the J end lost 5 bases, and 16 bases lay between the germline ends. The CDR3 loop reads CASRDGQWTNEKLFF. The CDR3 bases are TGTGCCAGCAGGGACGGACAGTGGACCAATGAAAAACTGTTTTTT. Filled out from reference TRBV2 and TRBJ1-4, the complete variable domain reads EPEVTQTPSHQVTQMGQEVILRCVPISNHLYFYWYRQILGQKVEFLVSFYNNEISEKSEIFDDQFSVERPDGSNFTLKIRSTKLEDSAMYFCASRDGQWTNEKLFFGSGTQLSVL.

This chain uses TRBV6-2 or TRBV6-3 with TRBJ2-1; no clear D gene. The CDR3 loop spans 11 amino acids. Germline V lookup: CDR1 MNHEY, CDR2 SVGEGT. V was clipped by 7 bases and J by 6 bases, with 7 bases between them. For the CDR3, the DNA is TGTGCCAGCACAGATATCAATGAGCAGTTCTTC. Encoded protein: CASTDINEQFF.

Comment on this clonotype: At one boundary the junction diverges from the germline segment, which might be a read error. The chain couples TRBV29-1 to TRBJ2-2, with D perhaps given as TRBD1 or TRBD2 (6 bases each). The CDR3 consists of 14 residues. Germline V CDR1 and CDR2: SQVTM, ANQGSEA. CDR3 protein: CSVEGGYGTGELFF. The CDR3 DNA reads as TGCAGCGTCGAAGGGGGGTACGGTACCGGGGAGCTGTTTTTT.

This rearrangement joins TRBV19 to TRBJ2-2; D gene uncertain. The CDR3 contains 11 residues. Trimming removed 3 bases from V and 7 bases from J, with 3 bases in between. The germline V gene has CDR1 LNHDA and CDR2 SQIVND (reference sequence). CDR3 amino acids: CASSIRGELFF. CDR3 DNA: TGTGCCAGTAGTATCCGCGGGGAGCTGTTTTTT.

This chain connects TRBV21-1 to TRBJ2-1; TRBD2 is the table's D call, not checked against the DNA. TRBV21-1 is labeled a pseudogene. The CDR3 covers 16 residues. The DNA for the CDR3 is TGTGCCAGCAGCAAGACCCGTTCCCTCGCCTACAATGAGCAGTTCTTC. Translated, it gives CASSKTRSLAYNEQFF.

The chain is built from TRBV11-2 and TRBJ2-3; D not certain. V lost 5 bases and J lost 3, with 9 bases in between. Germline assignment: CDR1 SGHAT and CDR2 FQNNGV. This CDR3 has 13 amino acids. The CDR3 spells CASSQFHTDTQYF. CDR3 nucleotides: TGTGCCAGCAGCCAGTTCCATACAGATACGCAGTATTTT.

This clonotype was observed many times. The chain uses TRBV30 and TRBJ1-1, with D unresolved. Per the germline V gene, CDR1 is GTSNPN and CDR2 is SVGIG (reference sequence). CDR3 size: 15 residues. Trimming left V 1 base short and J 5 bases short, with 17 bases between. The CDR3 region is CAWSGMGTVRTEAFF. CDR3 DNA: TGTGCCTGGAGTGGTATGGGCACGGTCCGTACTGAAGCTTTCTTT.

This rearrangement joins TRBV6-2 or TRBV6-3 to TRBJ2-3; 7 nucleotides match TRBD2. CDR3 length: 15 residues. Trimming took 0 bases from V and 8 from J; bases not matched to a gene: 8. CDR1 and CDR2 (germline): MNHEY, SVGEGT. CDR3 in amino acids: CASSYSSGSRVTQYF. As DNA, the CDR3 is TGTGCCAGCAGTTACTCTAGCGGGTCACGGGTTACGCAGTATTTT.

This clonotype was recorded many times. The V and J genes are TRBV15 and TRBJ2-1; the match to TRBD2 covers 7 bases. Germline V gene sequence: CDR1 LNHNV, CDR2 YYDKDF (reference sequence). Trimming removed 5 bases from V and 6 bases from J; junction bases left unmatched: 10. The CDR3 length is 15 residues. The CDR3 protein is CATSSAGTRRNEQFF. CDR3 DNA: TGTGCCACCAGCTCAGCGGGAACTCGACGCAATGAGCAGTTCTTC.

Ten or more counts support this clonotype. V is TRBV7-6 and J is TRBJ2-3; D gene unclear. CDR3 length: 14 residues. CDR1 is SGHVS, CDR2 FNYEAQ, per germline. V lost 5 bases to trimming and J lost 1 base, with 10 bases between them. This CDR3 reads CASSPLTRTDTQYF. CDR3 coding DNA: TGTGCCAGCAGCCCCTTGACTCGCACAGATACGCAGTATTTT.

This clonotype has only a few counts. This rearrangement joins TRBV13 to TRBJ2-4; perhaps TRBD2 as D (6 bases). The CDR3 is made up of 14 amino acids. Germline lookup yields CDR1 PRHDT and CDR2 FYEKMQ (reference sequence). V lost 0 bases and J lost 8, with 11 bases in between. The CDR3 nucleotides read TGTGCCAGCAGCTTAGGCGGAGGGGCGGACATTCAGTACTTC. It translates to CASSLGGGADIQYF.

This clonotype was seen many times. The chain carries TRBV28 and TRBJ2-3; 9 nucleotides align to TRBD1. Germline V gene lookup returns CDR1 MDHEN and CDR2 SYDVKM. The junction had 7 bases not matched to a gene; V was cut back by 4 bases and J by 2 bases. The length of the CDR3 is 16 residues. CDR3 region: CASSSPRDRDTDTQYF. CDR3 in DNA: TGTGCCAGCAGTTCCCCTAGGGACAGGGACACAGATACGCAGTATTTT.